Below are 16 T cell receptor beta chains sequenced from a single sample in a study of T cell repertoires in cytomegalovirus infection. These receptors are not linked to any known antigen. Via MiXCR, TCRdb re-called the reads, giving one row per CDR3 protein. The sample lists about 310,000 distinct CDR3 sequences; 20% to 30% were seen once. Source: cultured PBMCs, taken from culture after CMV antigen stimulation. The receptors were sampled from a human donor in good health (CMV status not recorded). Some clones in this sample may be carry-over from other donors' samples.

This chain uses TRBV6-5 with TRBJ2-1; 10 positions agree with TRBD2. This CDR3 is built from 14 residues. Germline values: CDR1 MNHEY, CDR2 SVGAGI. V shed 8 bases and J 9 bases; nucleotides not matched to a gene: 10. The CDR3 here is CASRTAGGPFEQFF. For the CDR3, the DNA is TGTGCCAGCCGAACAGCGGGAGGGCCCTTTGAGCAGTTCTTC.

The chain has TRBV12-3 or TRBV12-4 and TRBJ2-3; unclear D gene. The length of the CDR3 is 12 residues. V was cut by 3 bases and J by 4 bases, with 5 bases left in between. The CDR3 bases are TGTGCCAGCAGTTTTTCCGCAGATACGCAGTATTTT. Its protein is CASSFSADTQYF.

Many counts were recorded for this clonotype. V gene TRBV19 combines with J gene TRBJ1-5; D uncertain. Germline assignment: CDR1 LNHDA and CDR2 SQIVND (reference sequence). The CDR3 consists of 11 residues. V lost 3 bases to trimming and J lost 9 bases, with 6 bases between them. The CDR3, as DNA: TGTGCCAGTAGTATTACGGGGCCCCAGCATTTT. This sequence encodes CASSITGPQHF.

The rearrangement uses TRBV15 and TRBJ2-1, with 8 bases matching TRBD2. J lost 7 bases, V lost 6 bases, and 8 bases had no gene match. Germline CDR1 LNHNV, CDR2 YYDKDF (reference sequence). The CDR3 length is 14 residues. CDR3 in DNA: TGTGCCACCAGTAGACGACGGGGGGGTAATGAGCAGTTCTTC. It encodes CATSRRRGGNEQFF. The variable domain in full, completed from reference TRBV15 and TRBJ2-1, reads DAMVIQNPRYQVTQFGKPVTLSCSQTLNHNVMYWYQQKSSQAPKLLFHYYDKDFNNEADTPDNFQSRRPNTSFCFLDIRSPGLGDTAMYLCATSRRRGGNEQFFGPGTRLTVL.

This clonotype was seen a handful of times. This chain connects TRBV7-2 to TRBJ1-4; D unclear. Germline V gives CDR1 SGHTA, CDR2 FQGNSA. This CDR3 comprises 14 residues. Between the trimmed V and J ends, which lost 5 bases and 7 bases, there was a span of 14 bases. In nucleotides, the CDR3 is TGTGCCAGCAGCCCGCCCGGAGCTTTTGAAAAACTGTTTTTT. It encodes CASSPPGAFEKLFF.

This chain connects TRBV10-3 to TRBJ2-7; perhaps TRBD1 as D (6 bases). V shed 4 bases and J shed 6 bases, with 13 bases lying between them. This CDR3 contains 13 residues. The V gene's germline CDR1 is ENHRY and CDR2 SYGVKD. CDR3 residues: CAISGSRGPEQYV. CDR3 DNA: TGTGCCATCAGTGGATCCAGGGGACCCGAGCAGTACGTC.

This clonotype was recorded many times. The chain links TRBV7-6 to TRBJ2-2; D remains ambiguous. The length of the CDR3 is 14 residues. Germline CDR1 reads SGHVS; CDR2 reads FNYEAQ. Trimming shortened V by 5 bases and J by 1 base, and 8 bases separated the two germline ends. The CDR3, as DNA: TGTGCCAGCAGCCTCCTTCGGAACACCGGGGAGCTGTTTTTT. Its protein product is CASSLLRNTGELFF. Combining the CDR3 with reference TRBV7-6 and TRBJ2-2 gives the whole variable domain GAGVSQSPRYKVTKRGQDVALRCDPISGHVSLYWYRQALGQGPEFLTYFNYEAQQDKSGLPNDRFSAERPEGSISTLTIQRTEQRDSAMYRCASSLLRNTGELFFGEGSRLTVL.

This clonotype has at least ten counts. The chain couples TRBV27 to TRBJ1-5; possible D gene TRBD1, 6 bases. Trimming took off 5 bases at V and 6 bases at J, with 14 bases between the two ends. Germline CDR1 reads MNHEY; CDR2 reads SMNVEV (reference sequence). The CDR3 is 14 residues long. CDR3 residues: CASSTYRDSQPQHF. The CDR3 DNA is TGTGCCAGCAGTACCTACAGGGATAGTCAGCCCCAGCATTTT.

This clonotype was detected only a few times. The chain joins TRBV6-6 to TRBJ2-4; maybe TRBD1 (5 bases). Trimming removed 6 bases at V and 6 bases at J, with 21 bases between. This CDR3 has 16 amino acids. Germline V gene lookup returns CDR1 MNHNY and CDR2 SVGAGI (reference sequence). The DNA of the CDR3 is TGTGCCAGCAGCCGTCAGTCATGGGGCCTGATAAACATTCAGTACTTC. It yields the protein CASSRQSWGLINIQYF.

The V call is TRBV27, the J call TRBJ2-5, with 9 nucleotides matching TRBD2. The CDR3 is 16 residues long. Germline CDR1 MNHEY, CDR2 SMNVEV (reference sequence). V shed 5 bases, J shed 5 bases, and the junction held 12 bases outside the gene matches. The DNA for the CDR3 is TGTGCCAGCAGTCGGCTCGGGGGTAGCGGGAGTGAGACCCAGTACTTC. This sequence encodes CASSRLGGSGSETQYF.

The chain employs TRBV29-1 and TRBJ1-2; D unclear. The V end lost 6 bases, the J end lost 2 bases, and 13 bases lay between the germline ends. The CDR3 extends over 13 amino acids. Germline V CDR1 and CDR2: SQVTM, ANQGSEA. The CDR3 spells CSVEQVRNYGYTF. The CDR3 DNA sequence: TGCAGCGTAGAGCAGGTTAGGAACTATGGCTACACCTTC.

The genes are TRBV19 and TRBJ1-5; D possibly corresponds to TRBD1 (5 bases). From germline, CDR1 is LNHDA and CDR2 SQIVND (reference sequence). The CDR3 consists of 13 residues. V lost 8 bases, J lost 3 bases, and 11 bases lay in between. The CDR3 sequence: CASSGNFNQPQHF. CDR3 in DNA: TGTGCCAGTTCAGGGAATTTCAATCAGCCCCAGCATTTT.

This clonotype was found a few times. The CDR3 DNA is TGCAGCGTTGGAGAACCGGGACTAGCGGAGGGGGGTCCTTACAATGAGCAGTTCTTC. Amino acid sequence: CSVGEPGLAEGGPYNEQFF. The V call is TRBV29-1, the J call TRBJ2-1; 11 nucleotides match TRBD2. CDR1 is SQVTM, CDR2 ANQGSEA, per germline. With 4 bases clipped from V and 4 bases from J, the junction kept 18 bases outside the gene matches. The CDR3 consists of 19 residues.

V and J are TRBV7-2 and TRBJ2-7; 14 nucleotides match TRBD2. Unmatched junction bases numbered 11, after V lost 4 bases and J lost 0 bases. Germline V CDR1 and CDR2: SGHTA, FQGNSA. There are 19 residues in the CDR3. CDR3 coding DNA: TGTGCCAGCAGCTCTTCCTTTTACGGGACTAGCGGGAGCTCCTACGAGCAGTACTTC. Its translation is CASSSSFYGTSGSSYEQYF. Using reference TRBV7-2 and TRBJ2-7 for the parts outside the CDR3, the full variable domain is GAGVSQSPSNKVTEKGKDVELRCDPISGHTALYWYRQSLGQGLEFLIYFQGNSAPDKSGLPSDRFSAERTGGSVSTLTIQRTQQEDSAVYLCASSSSFYGTSGSSYEQYFGPGTRLTVT.

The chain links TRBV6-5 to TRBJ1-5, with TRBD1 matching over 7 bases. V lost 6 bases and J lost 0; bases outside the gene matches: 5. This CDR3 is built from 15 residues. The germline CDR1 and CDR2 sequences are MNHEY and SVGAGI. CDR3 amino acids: CASSKQGISNQPQHF. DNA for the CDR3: TGTGCCAGCAGCAAACAGGGGATTAGCAATCAGCCCCAGCATTTT.

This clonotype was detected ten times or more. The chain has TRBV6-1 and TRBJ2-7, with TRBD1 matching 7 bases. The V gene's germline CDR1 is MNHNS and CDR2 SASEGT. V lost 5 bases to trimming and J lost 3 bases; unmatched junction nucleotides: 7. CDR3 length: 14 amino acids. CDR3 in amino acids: CASSLGQNDYEQYF. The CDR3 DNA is TGTGCCAGCAGTCTGGGACAGAACGACTACGAGCAGTACTTC.